This T cell receptor (beta chain) was documented in a study of Graves' ophthalmopathy and Graves' hyperthyroidism. The study, taken as a whole, reports: Blood also harbored most expanded thyroid clonotypes above 0.001 frequency.

The TCR beta CDR3 regions underwent amplification from RNA transcripts. The authors performed first-round RT-PCR with HTBI primers and then a second-round multiplex PCR. TCRdb reprocessed the multiplex PCR reads with MiXCR, giving one entry per CDR3 protein. The profile shows more than 550,000 distinct CDR3 sequences, roughly 41% of them singletons. V lost 6 bases and J lost 3; bases outside the gene matches: 10. The CDR3 is 15 amino acids. Germline V gene data show CDR1 as LGHNA and CDR2 as YNFKEQ. This clonotype was observed a few times. Its specificity is not known. This receptor was identified in an adult man with Graves' ophthalmopathy. The chain combines TRBV4-2 with TRBJ2-7, with 8 bases lining up with TRBD1. Sequencing was done on a sample of peripheral blood. This CDR3 is CASSLQGAVRYEQYF. In nucleotides, the CDR3 is TGTGCCAGCAGTCTTCAGGGGGCCGTACGCTACGAGCAGTACTTC.